This is a list of T cell receptor beta chains from one sample in a study of early T cells in non-severe SARS-CoV-2 infection. Each CDR3 protein gets one entry after TCRdb re-called the 5' RACE reads with MiXCR. The sample yields approximately 56,000 distinct CDR3 sequences, roughly a tenth seen once. Material for sequencing was whole blood. The receptors originated from an adult who was a healthcare worker with PCR-confirmed SARS-CoV-2 infection or an uninfected control (not recorded which). Both conserved end residues are part of each CDR3. The D gene is left open where the match is weak. Size tells how often a clone was seen (once, few, many) or the class of an expanded clone, and some rows leave it out.

j_gene	len	v_gene	d_gene	abundance	CDR3aa	CDR3nt
TRBJ2-1	14	TRBV12-3/TRBV12-4	TRBD1	many	CASSSTGGVGEQFF	TGTGCCAGCAGCTCGACAGGGGGAGTAGGTGAGCAGTTCTTC
TRBJ1-1	12	TRBV6-6	-	many	CASSRDLLEAFF	TGTGCCAGCAGTCGAGACCTCCTCGAAGCTTTCTTT
TRBJ1-3	18	TRBV10-3	TRBD1	many	CAISERSDRGYSGNTIYF	TGTGCCATCAGTGAGAGATCGGACAGGGGCTACTCTGGAAACACCATATATTTT
TRBJ1-5	13	TRBV4-3	-	-	CASSQDRYQPQHF	TGCGCCAGCAGCCAAGATCGGTATCAGCCCCAGCATTTT
TRBJ2-7	15	TRBV27	TRBD2	-	CASRGLAGNWYEQYF	TGTGCCAGCAGGGGGCTAGCGGGGAACTGGTACGAGCAGTACTTC
TRBJ2-3	17	TRBV14	TRBD2	few	CASSLRGLATFTDTQYF	TGTGCCAGCAGCCTCCGGGGACTAGCGACTTTCACAGATACGCAGTATTTT
TRBJ1-1	15	TRBV20-1	-	many	CSARDYGTSNTEAFF	TGCAGTGCTAGAGATTACGGGACATCGAACACTGAAGCTTTCTTT
TRBJ2-3	17	TRBV11-2	-	many	CASSLDWIAASTDTQYF	TGTGCCAGCAGCTTAGATTGGATAGCGGCAAGCACAGATACGCAGTATTTT
TRBJ1-1	13	TRBV10-3	TRBD1	many	CAIFEGAGTEAFF	TGTGCCATTTTTGAGGGGGCGGGTACTGAAGCTTTCTTT
TRBJ1-2	15	TRBV12-3/TRBV12-4	-	-	CASSPHRTANYGYTF	TGTGCCAGCAGTCCGCACAGGACGGCGAACTATGGCTACACCTTC
TRBJ2-5	16	TRBV10-3	TRBD2	-	CAISGTSGRLQETQYF	TGTGCCATCAGCGGAACTAGCGGGCGCTTACAAGAGACCCAGTACTTC
TRBJ2-2	16	TRBV7-2	TRBD2	-	CASSPASGRITGELFF	TGTGCCAGCAGCCCCGCTAGCGGGAGAATTACCGGGGAGCTGTTTTTT
TRBJ2-7	14	TRBV12-3/TRBV12-4	-	-	CASSLSGYLSEQYF	TGTGCCAGCAGCCTATCCGGATATCTATCCGAGCAGTACTTC
TRBJ2-5	12	TRBV7-2	-	-	CASSLVKETQYF	TGTGCCAGCAGCTTGGTAAAAGAGACCCAGTACTTC
TRBJ2-7	13	TRBV10-3	TRBD1	-	CAISSRTGDEQYF	TGTGCCATCAGTTCCCGGACAGGGGACGAGCAGTACTTC
TRBJ2-7	16	TRBV7-3	TRBD1	many	CASSLGSGQGAYEQYF	TGTGCCAGCAGCTTGGGATCTGGACAGGGAGCCTACGAGCAGTACTTC
TRBJ2-7	15	TRBV12-5	-	many	CASGPGSSYSYEQYF	TGTGCTAGTGGACCAGGGTCTTCATACAGCTACGAGCAGTACTTC
TRBJ1-6	17	TRBV6-5	-	many	CASSYDSSGVNNSPLHF	TGTGCCAGCAGTTATGACTCTTCGGGCGTAAATAATTCACCCCTCCACTTT
TRBJ2-1	21	TRBV3-2	-	many	CASSQDRASGTYNHSYNEQFF	TGTGCCAGCAGCCAAGATCGGGCTAGCGGGACTTACAACCACTCCTACAATGAGCAGTTCTTC
TRBJ1-3	18	TRBV7-2	-	few	CASSLVGFHTFSGNTIYF	TGTGCCAGCAGCTTAGTCGGGTTTCACACCTTCTCTGGAAACACCATATATTTT
TRBJ1-5	14	TRBV4-3	-	many	CASSQEWGYQPQHF	TGCGCCAGCAGCCAAGAGTGGGGGTATCAGCCCCAGCATTTT
TRBJ1-2	14	TRBV29-1	-	-	CSVEDKGGLYGYTF	TGCAGCGTCGAAGATAAGGGAGGATTGTATGGCTACACCTTC
TRBJ1-5	15	TRBV6-6	-	medium-sized	CASSYTLGGNQPQHF	TGTGCCAGCAGTTATACCCTCGGGGGCAATCAGCCCCAGCATTTT
TRBJ2-5	15	TRBV5-8	-	few	CASSLIQGRGETQYF	TGTGCCAGCAGCCTTATACAGGGTAGGGGAGAGACCCAGTACTTC
TRBJ1-5	12	TRBV19	TRBD1	many	CASRTGYQPQHF	TGTGCCAGTAGGACAGGGTATCAGCCCCAGCATTTT
TRBJ1-2	12	TRBV7-6	TRBD1	few	CASSSWTGGYTF	TGTGCCAGCAGCTCCTGGACAGGCGGCTACACCTTC
TRBJ2-7	16	TRBV6-2/TRBV6-3	TRBD2	many	CASSYSRLAGPYEQYF	TGTGCCAGCAGTTACTCGAGACTAGCAGGCCCTTACGAGCAGTACTTC